This T cell receptor beta chain was documented in a study of T cell clones after liver transplantation. Study-level background: Immunosuppression withdrawal was tried within 2 years after liver transplantation in this trial. Until 12-24 months post-transplant, subjects got standard immunosuppression and no induction. General study points: Graft donor-reactive T cells possibly entered the graft instead of undergoing deletion. A significant post-transplant drop in circulating graft-donor-reactive CD4 TCRbeta sequences occurred in most of the 8 subjects.

As regards this clone: As yet, its antigen is unknown.

In germline, CDR1 is SGHAT, CDR2 FQNNGV. The CDR3 totals 15 residues. Deletions cut 1 base from V and 2 bases from J, with 12 bases between. The assay was immunoSEQ multiplex PCR, and TCRdb's table has in-frame clones only and misses some. The sample lists about 60,000 clones, about two thirds seen once, with around 16% in the top ten. The chain employs TRBV11-2 and TRBJ2-7; unclear D gene. The sample in question was CD4+ T cells from blood, obtained before liver transplant. The source is a human donor who received a liver transplant. In nucleotides, the CDR3 is TGTGCCAGCAGCTTAGGTCAGATCGCAACCTACGAGCAGTACTTC. Protein sequence: CASSLGQIATYEQYF. Full variable domain (missing parts from reference TRBV11-2 and TRBJ2-7): EAGVAQSPRYKIIEKRQSVAFWCNPISGHATLYWYQQILGQGPKLLIQFQNNGVVDDSQLPKDRFSAERLKGVDSTLKIQPAKLEDSAVYLCASSLGQIATYEQYFGPGTRLTVT.